The 21 T cell receptor beta chains reported below all come from one sample, sequenced in a study of T cell changes during pregnancy in multiple sclerosis. Only in-frame clones appear in the TCRdb table, and some are missing; sequencing was by immunoSEQ multiplex PCR. Here the sample spans tens of thousands of clones, approximately 90% being singletons. The sample consisted of CD4+ T cells from peripheral blood mononuclear cells, taken in the first trimester of pregnancy. The source is a female donor with multiple sclerosis, enrolled in a pregnancy study.

The chain couples TRBV12-5 to TRBJ1-6; D gene unclear. Germline CDR1 is LGHNT and CDR2 is FRNRAP. Trimming took 1 base from V and 9 from J, leaving 10 bases between them. CDR3 length: 14 amino acids. The CDR3 sequence is CASGLGPRGSPLHF. The CDR3 DNA follows: TGTGCTAGTGGTTTGGGACCCCGCGGTTCACCCCTCCACTTT. Full variable domain (remainder filled in from reference TRBV12-5 and TRBJ1-6): DARVTQTPRHKVTEMGQEVTMRCQPILGHNTVFWYRQTMMQGLELLAYFRNRAPLDDSGMPKDRFSAEMPDATLATLKIQPSEPRDSAVYFCASGLGPRGSPLHFGNGTRLTVT.

The gene calls are TRBV18 and TRBJ1-2; D ambiguous. The CDR3 loop spans 13 amino acids. The V and J ends lost 6 bases and 9 bases respectively, with 17 bases between them. Germline CDR1 reads KGHSH; CDR2 reads LQKENI. The DNA of the CDR3 is TGTGCCAGCTCTCCCTCGGATACCAGGAGCTACACCTTC. It is translated as CASSPSDTRSYTF.

This clone appeared a single time. The rearrangement uses TRBV5-1 and TRBJ2-5; perhaps TRBD2 as D (5 bases). The V end lost 4 bases, the J end lost 5 bases, and 15 bases lay between the germline ends. Germline V gives CDR1 SGHRS, CDR2 YFSETQ. The CDR3 is 14 residues long. This CDR3 is CASSPEAGRETQYF. In DNA form, the CDR3 reads TGCGCCAGCAGCCCCGAGGCGGGCCGGGAGACCCAGTACTTC.

The chain is built from TRBV5-1 and TRBJ1-1; TRBD1 is a possible D gene (5 bases). CDR1 and CDR2 from the germline V gene are SGHRS and YFSETQ. V lost 4 bases and J 0 bases, leaving 7 bases between the germline ends. The CDR3 contains 13 residues. The CDR3 region is CASSLTVNTEAFF. Here the CDR3 DNA reads TGCGCCAGCAGCCTGACAGTGAACACTGAAGCTTTCTTT.

V is TRBV11-2 and J is TRBJ2-5; D is unresolved. This CDR3 spans 15 amino acids. V lost 5 bases, J lost 0 bases, and 13 bases lay in between. Germline-derived CDR1 and CDR2 are SGHAT and FQNNGV. The CDR3 DNA reads as TGTGCCAGCAGCCCCAGTCCCCAAGACCAAGAGACCCAGTACTTC. It is translated as CASSPSPQDQETQYF.

The J gene is TRBJ2-3, the V gene TRBV30; no firm D call. Trimming pared 1 base from V and 2 bases from J, leaving 13 bases between. The CDR3 length is 15 residues. CDR1 and CDR2 (germline): GTSNPN, SVGIG (reference sequence). The DNA of the CDR3 is TGTGCCTGGAGTGGGGCAGTAGGCTTCACAGATACGCAGTATTTT. Its translation: CAWSGAVGFTDTQYF.

The rearrangement uses TRBV9 and TRBJ2-2; a weak D match, TRBD2 (6 bases). CDR1 SGDLS and CDR2 YYNGEE come from the germline V gene. The germline V and J ends were trimmed by 4 bases and 1 base, with 11 bases remaining between them. The length of the CDR3 is 15 residues. The CDR3 nucleotides read TGTGCCAGCAGCCAGCGGGTCGTGAACACCGGGGAGCTGTTTTTT. It yields the protein CASSQRVVNTGELFF.

The V and J genes are TRBV7-3 and TRBJ1-1, with 9 bases lining up with TRBD1. CDR3 size: 16 residues. Germline V lookup: CDR1 SGHTA, CDR2 FQGTGA. With V trimmed by 0 bases and J by 1 base, 3 bases remained unmatched. The CDR3 DNA follows: TGTGCCAGCAGCTTAACGACAGGGGGTTCGAACACTGAAGCTTTCTTT. It specifies CASSLTTGGSNTEAFF.

The CDR3 region has the DNA TGTGCCAGCAGTTCCACAGATACCTACGAGCAGTACTTC. It codes for CASSSTDTYEQYF. V and J are TRBV28 and TRBJ2-7, with D unclear. The CDR3 runs to 13 residues. Germline values: CDR1 MDHEN, CDR2 SYDVKM. V was clipped by 4 bases and J by 2 bases, with 9 bases between them.

The chain recombines TRBV9 with TRBJ1-1; possibly TRBD1 for D (5 bases). The CDR3 consists of 13 residues. Trimming removed 4 bases at V and 1 base at J, with 8 bases between. The germline gives CDR1 SGDLS, CDR2 YYNGEE. The CDR3 here is CASSITGNTEAFF. DNA for the CDR3: TGTGCCAGCAGCATTACAGGGAACACTGAAGCTTTCTTT.

The V and J genes are TRBV11-2 and TRBJ2-7; D is possibly TRBD1 (5 bases). CDR3 length: 16 amino acids. Trimming took 6 bases from V and 3 from J, leaving 21 bases between them. Germline V gene data show CDR1 as SGHAT and CDR2 as FQNNGV. The CDR3 spells CASSPLRRVGVYEQYF. The CDR3 DNA reads TGTGCCAGCAGTCCTCTGCGCAGGGTTGGTGTCTACGAGCAGTACTTC.

The V and J genes are TRBV7-2 and TRBJ2-3; 8 nucleotides line up with TRBD2. The CDR3 extends over 17 amino acids. Germline V gives CDR1 SGHTA, CDR2 FQGNSA. V lost 5 bases, J lost 0 bases, and 10 bases stayed unmatched. The CDR3 sequence: CASSPNRAGVSTDTQYF. The CDR3 coding sequence is TGTGCCAGCAGCCCCAATAGAGCGGGGGTAAGCACAGATACGCAGTATTTT.

This chain connects TRBV5-1 to TRBJ1-4; D ambiguous. V lost 0 bases and J lost 1, with 7 bases in between. In germline, CDR1 is SGHRS, CDR2 YFSETQ. CDR3 length: 15 residues. The CDR3 DNA sequence: TGCGCCAGCAGCTTGGACGTACTAACTAATGAAAAACTGTTTTTT. Protein sequence: CASSLDVLTNEKLFF.

The chain uses TRBV27 and TRBJ2-5; 8 positions agree with TRBD1. This CDR3 has 14 residues. V dropped 5 bases and J dropped 4; count of bases not matched to a gene: 6. Germline CDR1 and CDR2: MNHEY and SMNVEV (reference sequence). The CDR3 is CASSRTGILETQYF. The CDR3 bases are TGTGCCAGCAGTCGGACAGGGATTTTAGAGACCCAGTACTTC.

This chain links TRBV10-3 with TRBJ2-3, with TRBD1 matching over 10 bases. The junction had 4 bases not matched to a gene; V was cut back by 6 bases and J by 1 base. Germline CDR1 ENHRY, CDR2 SYGVKD. The CDR3 contains 15 residues. CDR3 sequence: CAIRTGQGGTDTQYF. CDR3 nucleotides: TGTGCCATCAGGACCGGACAGGGGGGCACAGATACGCAGTATTTT.

The chain joins TRBV10-3 to TRBJ1-5; D is possibly TRBD1 (6 bases). This CDR3 contains 14 residues. V was clipped by 6 bases and J by 3 bases, with 12 bases between them. Germline V gene sequence: CDR1 ENHRY, CDR2 SYGVKD. The CDR3 loop reads CAISGGHPNQPQHF. CDR3 DNA sequence: TGTGCCATCAGCGGGGGGCATCCCAATCAGCCCCAGCATTTT.

The V and J genes are TRBV5-1 and TRBJ2-6; TRBD2 matches at 7 bases. Germline values: CDR1 SGHRS, CDR2 YFSETQ. The J segment lost 1 base and the V segment lost 4 bases, leaving 5 bases of the junction unmatched. This CDR3 is built from 16 residues. The CDR3: CASSAVGGSGANVLTF. The CDR3 DNA reads as TGCGCCAGCAGCGCGGTGGGGGGGTCTGGGGCCAACGTCCTGACTTTC.

The CDR3 nucleotides read TGTGCCAGTAGTCTCACAGTATATGGCTACACCTTC. Translation: CASSLTVYGYTF. The chain joins TRBV19 to TRBJ1-2, with D unresolved. The CDR3 contains 12 residues. Germline values: CDR1 LNHDA, CDR2 SQIVND (reference sequence). With 5 bases removed from V and 5 bases from J, the gap between germline ends came to 9 bases.

CDR3 region: CASSDRQGYEQFF. CDR3 coding DNA: TGTGCCAGCAGTGACAGACAGGGCTATGAGCAGTTCTTC. The V call is TRBV2, the J call TRBJ2-1; 7 bases align to TRBD1. With 3 bases clipped from V and 8 bases from J, the junction kept 4 bases outside the gene matches. This CDR3 spans 13 amino acids. Germline assignment: CDR1 SNHLY and CDR2 FYNNEI.

The V call is TRBV5-6, the J call TRBJ1-1; no clear D. This CDR3 contains 13 residues. The ends were cut back, 2 bases at V and 1 base at J, with 6 bases in the middle. CDR1 is SGHDT, CDR2 YYEEEE, per germline. The CDR3 coding sequence is TGTGCCAGCAGCTTCAGTCCGAACACTGAAGCTTTCTTT. As protein: CASSFSPNTEAFF.

The sample holds one count of this clone. The chain couples TRBV18 to TRBJ2-3; 10 positions agree with TRBD1. Trimming at V came to 0 bases and at J to 1 base, leaving 1 base not matched to a gene. From germline, CDR1 is KGHSH and CDR2 LQKENI. The CDR3 runs to 16 residues. The CDR3: CASSPPGTGGTDTQYF. The DNA for the CDR3 is TGTGCCAGCTCACCACCCGGGACAGGGGGCACAGATACGCAGTATTTT. Filled out from reference TRBV18 and TRBJ2-3, the complete variable domain reads NAGVMQNPRHLVRRRGQEARLRCSPMKGHSHVYWYRQLPEEGLKFMVYLQKENIIDESGMPKERFSAEFPKEGPSILRIQQVVRGDSAAYFCASSPPGTGGTDTQYFGPGTRLTVL.